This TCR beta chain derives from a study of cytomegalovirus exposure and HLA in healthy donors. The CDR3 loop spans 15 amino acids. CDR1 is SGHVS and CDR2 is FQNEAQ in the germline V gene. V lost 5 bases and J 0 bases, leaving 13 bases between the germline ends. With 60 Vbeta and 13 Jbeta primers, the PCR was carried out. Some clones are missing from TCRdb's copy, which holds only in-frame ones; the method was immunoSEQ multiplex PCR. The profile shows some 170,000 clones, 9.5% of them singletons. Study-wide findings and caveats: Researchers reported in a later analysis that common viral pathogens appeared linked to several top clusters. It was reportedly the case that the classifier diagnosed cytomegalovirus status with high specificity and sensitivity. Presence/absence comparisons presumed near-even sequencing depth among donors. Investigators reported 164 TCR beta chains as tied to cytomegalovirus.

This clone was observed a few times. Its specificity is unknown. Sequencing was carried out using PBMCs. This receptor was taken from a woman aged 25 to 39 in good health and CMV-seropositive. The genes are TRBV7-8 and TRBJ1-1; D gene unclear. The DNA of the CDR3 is TGTGCCAGCAGCCGGATCCTGACACTGAACACTGAAGCTTTCTTT. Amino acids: CASSRILTLNTEAFF.